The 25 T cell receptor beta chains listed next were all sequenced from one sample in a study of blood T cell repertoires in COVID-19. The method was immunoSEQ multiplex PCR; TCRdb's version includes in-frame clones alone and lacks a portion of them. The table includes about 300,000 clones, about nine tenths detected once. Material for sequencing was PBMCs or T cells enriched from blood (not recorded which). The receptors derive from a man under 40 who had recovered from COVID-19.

CDR3 region: CAWHTGILNTEAFF. The DNA for the CDR3 is TGTGCCTGGCATACAGGGATCTTGAACACTGAAGCTTTCTTT. This chain uses TRBV30 with TRBJ1-1; D is possibly TRBD1 (6 bases). Germline loops: CDR1 GTSNPN, CDR2 SVGIG (reference sequence). The CDR3 is made up of 14 amino acids. Trimming pared 5 bases from V and 0 bases from J, leaving 13 bases between. Using reference TRBV30 and TRBJ1-1 for the parts outside the CDR3, the full variable domain is SQTIHQWPATLVQPVGSPLSLECTVEGTSNPNLYWYRQAAGRGLQLLFYSVGIGQISSEVPQNLSASRPQDRQFILSSKKLLLSDSGFYLCAWHTGILNTEAFFGQGTRLTVV.

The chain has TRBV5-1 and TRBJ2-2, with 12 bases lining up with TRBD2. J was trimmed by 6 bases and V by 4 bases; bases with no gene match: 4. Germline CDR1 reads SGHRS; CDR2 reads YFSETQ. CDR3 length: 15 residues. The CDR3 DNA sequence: TGCGCCAGCAGCGCTAGCGGGGGGGCCTCCGGGGAGCTGTTTTTT. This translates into CASSASGGASGELFF.

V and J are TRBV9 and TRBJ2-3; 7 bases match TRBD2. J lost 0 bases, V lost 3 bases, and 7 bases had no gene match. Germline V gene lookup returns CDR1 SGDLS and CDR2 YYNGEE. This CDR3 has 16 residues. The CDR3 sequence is CASSDGGFASTDTQYF. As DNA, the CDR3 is TGTGCCAGCAGCGACGGGGGGTTCGCTAGCACAGATACGCAGTATTTT.

CDR3 protein: CASTERGRYNEQFF. The CDR3 region has the DNA TGTGCCAGCACGGAGCGGGGGAGGTACAATGAGCAGTTCTTC. The V gene is TRBV27, the J gene TRBJ2-1; 8 bases are shared with TRBD2. Germline V gives CDR1 MNHEY, CDR2 SMNVEV (reference sequence). V shed 7 bases, J shed 4 bases, and the junction held 6 bases outside the gene matches. The CDR3 extends over 14 amino acids.

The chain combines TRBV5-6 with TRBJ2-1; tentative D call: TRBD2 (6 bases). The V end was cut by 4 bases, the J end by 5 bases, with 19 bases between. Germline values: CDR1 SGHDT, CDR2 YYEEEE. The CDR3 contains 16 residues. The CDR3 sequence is CASSTRPGVGNNEQFF. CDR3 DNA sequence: TGTGCCAGCAGCACACGACCGGGGGTCGGTAACAATGAGCAGTTCTTC.

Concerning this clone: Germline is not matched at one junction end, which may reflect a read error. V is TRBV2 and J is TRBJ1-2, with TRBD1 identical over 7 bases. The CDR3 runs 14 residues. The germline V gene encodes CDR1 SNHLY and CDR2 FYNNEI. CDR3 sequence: CTSRVEYRGSGYTF. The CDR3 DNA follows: TGTACCAGCAGGGTGGAGTACAGGGGAAGCGGCTACACCTTC.

This CDR3 reads CASSITSGATGELFF. The CDR3 DNA reads TGTGCCAGTAGTATAACTAGCGGAGCCACCGGGGAGCTGTTTTTT. J is TRBJ2-2 and V is TRBV19, with TRBD2 matching over 8 bases. Germline V gene lookup returns CDR1 LNHDA and CDR2 SQIVND (reference sequence). The length of the CDR3 is 15 residues. V lost 2 bases and J lost 4; bases outside the gene matches: 3.

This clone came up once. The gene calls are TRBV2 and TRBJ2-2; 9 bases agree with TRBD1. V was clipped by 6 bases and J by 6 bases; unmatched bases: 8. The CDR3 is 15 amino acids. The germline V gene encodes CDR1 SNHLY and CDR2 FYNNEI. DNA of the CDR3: TGTGCCAGCAGAGCCGGGACAGGGAGGGCCGGGGAGCTGTTTTTT. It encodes CASRAGTGRAGELFF.

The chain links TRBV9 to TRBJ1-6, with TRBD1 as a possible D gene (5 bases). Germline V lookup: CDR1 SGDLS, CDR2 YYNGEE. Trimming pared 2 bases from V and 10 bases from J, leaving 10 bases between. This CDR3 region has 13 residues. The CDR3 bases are TGTGCCAGCAGCGTCGCGGGGGAATCACCCCTCCACTTT. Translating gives CASSVAGESPLHF.

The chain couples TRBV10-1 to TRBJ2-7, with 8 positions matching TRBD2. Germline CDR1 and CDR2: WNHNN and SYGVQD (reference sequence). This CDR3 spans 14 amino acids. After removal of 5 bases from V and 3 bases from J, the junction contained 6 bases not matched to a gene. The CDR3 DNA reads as TGCGCCAGCAGTCCCAGCGGGAGCAACTACGAGCAGTACTTC. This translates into CASSPSGSNYEQYF.

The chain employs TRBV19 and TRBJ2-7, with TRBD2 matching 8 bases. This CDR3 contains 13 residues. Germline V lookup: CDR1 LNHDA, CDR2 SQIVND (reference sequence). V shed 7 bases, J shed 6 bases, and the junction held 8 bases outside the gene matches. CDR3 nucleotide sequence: TGTGCCAGTATGCAACGGGAGGGCCGCGAGCAGTACTTC. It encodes CASMQREGREQYF.

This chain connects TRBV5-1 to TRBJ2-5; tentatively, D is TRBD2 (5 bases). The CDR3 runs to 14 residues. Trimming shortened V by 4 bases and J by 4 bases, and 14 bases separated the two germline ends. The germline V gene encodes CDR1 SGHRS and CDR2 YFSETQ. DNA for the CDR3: TGCGCCAGCAGCGGTGGAGGTCCGTCAGAGACCCAGTACTTC. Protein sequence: CASSGGGPSETQYF.

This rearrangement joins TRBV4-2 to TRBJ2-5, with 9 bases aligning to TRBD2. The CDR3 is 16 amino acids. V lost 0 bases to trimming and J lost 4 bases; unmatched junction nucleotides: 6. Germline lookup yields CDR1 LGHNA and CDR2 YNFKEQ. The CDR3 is CASSQDSGGYRETQYF. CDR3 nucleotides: TGTGCCAGCAGCCAAGATAGCGGGGGATATAGAGAGACCCAGTACTTC.

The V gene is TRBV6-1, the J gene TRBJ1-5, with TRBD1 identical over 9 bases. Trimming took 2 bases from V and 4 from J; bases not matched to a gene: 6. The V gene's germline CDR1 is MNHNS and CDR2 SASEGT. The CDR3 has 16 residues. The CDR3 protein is CASSEPPTGGNQPQHF. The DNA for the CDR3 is TGTGCCAGCAGTGAACCCCCGACAGGGGGTAATCAGCCCCAGCATTTT.

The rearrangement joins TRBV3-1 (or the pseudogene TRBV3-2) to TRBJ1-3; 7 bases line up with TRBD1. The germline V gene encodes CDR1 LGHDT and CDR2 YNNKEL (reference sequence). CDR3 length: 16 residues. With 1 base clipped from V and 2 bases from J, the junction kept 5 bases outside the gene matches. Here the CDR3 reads CASSQVSGGPGNTIYF. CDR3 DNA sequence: TGTGCCAGCAGCCAAGTCTCAGGGGGTCCTGGAAACACCATATATTTT.

The CDR3 spells CASSRWEGRGPSIQYF. CDR3 bases: TGTGCCAGCAGCCGATGGGAGGGGAGGGGACCGAGCATTCAGTACTTC. The V call is TRBV27, the J call TRBJ2-4, with 7 nucleotides matching TRBD2. CDR1 is MNHEY, CDR2 SMNVEV, per germline (reference sequence). The CDR3 spans 16 residues. V trimming: 6 bases; J trimming: 9 bases; junction bases outside the gene matches: 17.

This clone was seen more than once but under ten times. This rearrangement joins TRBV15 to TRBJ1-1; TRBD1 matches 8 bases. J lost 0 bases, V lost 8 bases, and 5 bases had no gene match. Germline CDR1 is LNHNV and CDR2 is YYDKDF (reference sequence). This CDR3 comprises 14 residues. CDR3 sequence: CATVRDRLNTEAFF. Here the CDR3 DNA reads TGTGCCACCGTCCGGGACAGGTTGAACACTGAAGCTTTCTTT.

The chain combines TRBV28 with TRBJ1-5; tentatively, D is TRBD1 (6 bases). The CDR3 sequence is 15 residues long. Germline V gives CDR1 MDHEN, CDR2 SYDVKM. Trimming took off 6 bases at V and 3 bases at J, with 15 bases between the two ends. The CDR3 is CASRAGEIFNQPQHF. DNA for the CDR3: TGTGCCAGCAGGGCAGGGGAGATTTTCAATCAGCCCCAGCATTTT. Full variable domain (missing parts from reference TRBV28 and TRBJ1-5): DVKVTQSSRYLVKRTGEKVFLECVQDMDHENMFWYRQDPGLGLRLIYFSYDVKMKEKGDIPEGYSVSREKKERFSLILESASTNQTSMYLCASRAGEIFNQPQHFGDGTRLSIL.

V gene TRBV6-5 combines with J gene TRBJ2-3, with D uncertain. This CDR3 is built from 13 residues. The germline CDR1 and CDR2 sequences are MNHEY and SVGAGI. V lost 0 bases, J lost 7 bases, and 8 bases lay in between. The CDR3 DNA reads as TGTGCCAGCAGTTACTCCACTCTTTATACGCAGTATTTT. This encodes CASSYSTLYTQYF.

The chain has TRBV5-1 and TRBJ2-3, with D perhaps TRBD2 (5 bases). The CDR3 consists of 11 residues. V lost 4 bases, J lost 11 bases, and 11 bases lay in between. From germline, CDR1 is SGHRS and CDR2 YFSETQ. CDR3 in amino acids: CASSGSGWQYF. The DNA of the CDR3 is TGCGCCAGCAGCGGGAGCGGTTGGCAGTATTTT.

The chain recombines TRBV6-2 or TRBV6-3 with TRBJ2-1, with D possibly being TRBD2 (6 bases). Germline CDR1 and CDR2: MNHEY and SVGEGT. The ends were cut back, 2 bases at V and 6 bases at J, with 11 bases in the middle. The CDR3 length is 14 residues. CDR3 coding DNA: TGTGCCAGCAGTTACCTGCGACTAGTCAATGAGCAGTTCTTC. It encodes CASSYLRLVNEQFF.

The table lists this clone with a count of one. DNA of the CDR3: TGTGCCAGCAGTTTAGCGGGAGCTGAGCAGTTCTTC. It encodes CASSLAGAEQFF. This chain links TRBV12-3 or TRBV12-4 with TRBJ2-1; perhaps TRBD2 as D (5 bases). V lost 0 bases and J 9 bases, leaving 6 bases between the germline ends. This CDR3 region has 12 residues.

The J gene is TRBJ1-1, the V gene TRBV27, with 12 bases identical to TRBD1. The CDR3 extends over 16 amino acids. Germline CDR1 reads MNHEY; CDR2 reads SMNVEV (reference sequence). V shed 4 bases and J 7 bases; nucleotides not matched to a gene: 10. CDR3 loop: CASSSHAGTGGHEAFF. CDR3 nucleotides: TGTGCCAGCAGTTCCCATGCCGGGACAGGGGGCCATGAAGCTTTCTTT.

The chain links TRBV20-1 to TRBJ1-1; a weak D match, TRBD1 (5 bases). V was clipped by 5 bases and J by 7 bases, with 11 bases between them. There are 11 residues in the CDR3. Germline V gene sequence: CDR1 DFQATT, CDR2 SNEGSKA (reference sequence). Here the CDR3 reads CSAFQGFEAFF. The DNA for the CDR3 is TGCAGTGCTTTCCAGGGATTTGAAGCTTTCTTT.

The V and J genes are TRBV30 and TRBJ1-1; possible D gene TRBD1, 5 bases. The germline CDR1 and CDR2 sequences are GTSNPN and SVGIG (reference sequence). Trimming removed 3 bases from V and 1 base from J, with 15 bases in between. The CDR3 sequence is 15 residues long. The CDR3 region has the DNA TGTGCCTGGAGGGGGGGGAGGCGGCCGAACACTGAAGCTTTCTTT. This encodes CAWRGGRRPNTEAFF.